Below are 2 T cell receptor beta chains sequenced from a single sample in a study of PD-L1 blockade in urothelial cancer. Measured with immunoSEQ multiplex PCR; TCRdb has only the in-frame clones, and not every one. The sample contains fewer than 30,000 clones, 80% to 85% of which appear only once. Sequencing was performed on PBMCs, taken around atezolizumab (anti-PD-L1) treatment. The receptors derive from a man between 65 and 85 years old with urothelial cancer.

The gene calls are TRBV6-1 and TRBJ2-2, with 7 bases identical to TRBD2. The germline gives CDR1 MNHNS, CDR2 SASEGT. Losses at the gene ends were 1 base for V and 4 bases for J; bases not matched to a gene: 6. The CDR3 extends over 16 amino acids. The CDR3 coding sequence is TGTGCCAGCAGTGAAGGAACGGGAGGCGTCACCGGGGAGCTGTTTTTT. Translation: CASSEGTGGVTGELFF.

The chain recombines TRBV10-3 with TRBJ1-4; 7 bases line up with TRBD1. Germline CDR1 and CDR2: ENHRY and SYGVKD. This CDR3 region has 15 residues. V was clipped by 3 bases and J by 4 bases; unmatched bases: 5. The CDR3 loop reads CAISERGTVNEKLFF. In DNA, the CDR3 is TGTGCCATCAGTGAAAGGGGGACAGTTAATGAAAAACTGTTTTTT.